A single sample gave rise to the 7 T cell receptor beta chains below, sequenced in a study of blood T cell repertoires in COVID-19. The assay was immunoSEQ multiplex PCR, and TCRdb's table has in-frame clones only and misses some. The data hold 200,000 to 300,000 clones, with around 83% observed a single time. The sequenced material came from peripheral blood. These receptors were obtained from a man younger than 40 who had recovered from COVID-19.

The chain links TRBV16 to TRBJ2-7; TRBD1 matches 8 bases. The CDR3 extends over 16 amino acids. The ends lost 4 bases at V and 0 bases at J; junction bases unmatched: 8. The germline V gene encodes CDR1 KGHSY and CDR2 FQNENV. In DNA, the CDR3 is TGTGCCAGCAGCCTAGGGACAGGATGGGGCTCCTACGAGCAGTACGTC. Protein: CASSLGTGWGSYEQYV.

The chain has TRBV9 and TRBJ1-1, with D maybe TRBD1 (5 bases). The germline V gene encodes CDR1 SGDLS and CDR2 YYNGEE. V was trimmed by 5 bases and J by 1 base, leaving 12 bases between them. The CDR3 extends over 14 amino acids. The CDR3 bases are TGTGCCAGCAGTTTAGACAGTTGGAACACTGAAGCTTTCTTT. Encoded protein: CASSLDSWNTEAFF.

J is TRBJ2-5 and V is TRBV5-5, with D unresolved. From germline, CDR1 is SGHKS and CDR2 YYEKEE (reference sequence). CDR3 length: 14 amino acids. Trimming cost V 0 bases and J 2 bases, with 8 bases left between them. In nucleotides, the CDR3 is TGTGCCAGCAGCTTGGTCGGAGTGCAAGAGACCCAGTACTTC. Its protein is CASSLVGVQETQYF.

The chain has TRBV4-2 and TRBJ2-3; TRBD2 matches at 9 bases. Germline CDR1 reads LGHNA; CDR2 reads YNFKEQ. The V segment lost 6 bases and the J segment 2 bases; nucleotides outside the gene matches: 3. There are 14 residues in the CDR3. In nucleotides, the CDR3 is TGTGCCAGCAGAGGCGGGGGGGACACAGATACGCAGTATTTT. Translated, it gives CASRGGGDTDTQYF.

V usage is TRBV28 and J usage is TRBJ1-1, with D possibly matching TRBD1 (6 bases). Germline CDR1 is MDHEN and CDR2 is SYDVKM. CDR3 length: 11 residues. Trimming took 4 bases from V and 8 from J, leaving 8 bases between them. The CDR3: CASSSGQEAFF. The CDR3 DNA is TGTGCCAGCAGTTCAGGACAGGAAGCTTTCTTT. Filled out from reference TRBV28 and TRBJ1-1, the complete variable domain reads DVKVTQSSRYLVKRTGEKVFLECVQDMDHENMFWYRQDPGLGLRLIYFSYDVKMKEKGDIPEGYSVSREKKERFSLILESASTNQTSMYLCASSSGQEAFFGQGTRLTVV.

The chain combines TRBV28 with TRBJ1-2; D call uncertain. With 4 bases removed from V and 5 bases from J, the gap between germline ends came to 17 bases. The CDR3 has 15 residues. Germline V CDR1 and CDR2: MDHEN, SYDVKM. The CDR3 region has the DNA TGTGCCAGCAGTTCCCCGGAACCTAGACCGTATGGCTACACCTTC. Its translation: CASSSPEPRPYGYTF.

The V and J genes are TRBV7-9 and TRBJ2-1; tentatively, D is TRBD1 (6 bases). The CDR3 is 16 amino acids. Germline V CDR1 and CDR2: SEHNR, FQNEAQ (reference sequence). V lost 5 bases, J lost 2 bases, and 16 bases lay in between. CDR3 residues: CASSRRLDSPYNEQFF. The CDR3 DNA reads TGTGCCAGCAGCCGCCGCCTGGACAGTCCCTACAATGAGCAGTTCTTC.